This record looks at one TCR beta chain sequence and its context. As yet, its antigen is unknown. This sample is drawn from a study of PD-1 blockade in classical Hodgkin lymphoma. General observations from the study: Healthy donors were reported to have higher baseline TCR diversity than newly diagnosed patients. Exclusion applied to patients who initiated nivolumab less than 1 year following ASCT. It was CD4+ TCR diversity, not CD8+, that rose significantly by C4D1. Undefined causes, possibly disease activity or prior therapy, underlie the repertoire differences.

Repertoires were generated with immunoSEQ multiplex PCR, while TCRdb's copy carries only in-frame clones and drops some. Here the sample spans fewer than 25,000 clones, 74% being singletons. The CDR3 spans 10 residues. Between the trimmed V and J ends, which lost 3 bases and 10 bases, there was a span of 6 bases. CDR1 and CDR2 (germline): MDHEN, SYDVKM. Every patient relapsed after autologous stem cell transplantation, and brentuximab vedotin exposure varied. The starting material was peripheral blood mononuclear cells (PBMCs), obtained at baseline. The chain couples TRBV28 to TRBJ1-1, with TRBD1 as a possible D gene (6 bases). This clonotype originated in a human donor with classical Hodgkin lymphoma. Here the CDR3 reads CASSLGAAFF. In DNA form, the CDR3 reads TGTGCCAGCAGTTTGGGGGCAGCTTTCTTT.